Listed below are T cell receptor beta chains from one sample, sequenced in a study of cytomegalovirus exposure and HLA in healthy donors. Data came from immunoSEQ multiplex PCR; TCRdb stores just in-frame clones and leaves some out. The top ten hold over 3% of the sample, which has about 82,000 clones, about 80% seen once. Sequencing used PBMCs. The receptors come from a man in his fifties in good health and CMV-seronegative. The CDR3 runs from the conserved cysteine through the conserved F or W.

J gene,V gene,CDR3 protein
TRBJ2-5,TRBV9,CASSSPPPGGGETQYF
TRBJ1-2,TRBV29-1,CSVVANEWGYTF
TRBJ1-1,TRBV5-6,CASSSAGWTVNTEAFF
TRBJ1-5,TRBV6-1,CASSARGNWQPQHF
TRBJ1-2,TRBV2,CASSDDGDGYGYTF
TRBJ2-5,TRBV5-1,CASSSVQAQETQYF
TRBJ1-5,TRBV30,CAWSFQGRNQPQHF
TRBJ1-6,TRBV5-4,CASSLRGRGSYNSPLHF
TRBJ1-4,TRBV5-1,CASSFPGQHATNEKLFF
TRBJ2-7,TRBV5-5,CASSLGYLAGDVNYEQYF
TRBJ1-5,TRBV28,CASSLSVTGSHQGPQHF
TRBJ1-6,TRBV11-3,CASSPGESYNSPLHF
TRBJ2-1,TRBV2,CASGLTGTGSQNEQFF
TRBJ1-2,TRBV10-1,CASPPREGQNYGYTF
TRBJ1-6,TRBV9,CASSPDGQTNSPLHF
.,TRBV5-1,CASSYQGTHYEQYF
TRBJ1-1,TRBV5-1,CASSLARGRGTEAFF
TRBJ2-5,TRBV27,CASSLYSQETQYF
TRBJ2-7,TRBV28,CASSLRQGALYEQYF
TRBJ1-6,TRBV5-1,CASRRTGEGSPLHF
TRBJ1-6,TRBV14,CASSWEGSPLHF
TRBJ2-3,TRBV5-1,CASSWGQGRTGTDTQYF
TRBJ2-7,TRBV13,CASSLRRTASYEQYF
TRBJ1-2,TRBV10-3,CAISESRGTGGNGNGYTF
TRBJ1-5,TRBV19,CASTTRDSTFYSNQPQHF
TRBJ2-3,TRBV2,CASSATRTSQYF
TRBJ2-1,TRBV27,CASSLGAEGAGRVNEQFF
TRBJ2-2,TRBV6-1,CASSEALQRQPANTGELFF
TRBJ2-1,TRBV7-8,CASCPGGYNEQFF
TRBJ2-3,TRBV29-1,CSVRDSPSDTQYF
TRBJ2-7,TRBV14,CASSQEPAADEQYF
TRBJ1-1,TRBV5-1,CASSQQGHTEAFF
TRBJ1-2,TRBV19,CASSLRPGEQVYGYTF
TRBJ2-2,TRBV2,CASFRGFGELFF
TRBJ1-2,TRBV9,CASRTQGTYGYTF
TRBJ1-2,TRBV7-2,CASSPGTGGRTNYGYTF
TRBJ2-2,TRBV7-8,CASSLEAGVTTGELFF
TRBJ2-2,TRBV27,CASSSPGSGELFF
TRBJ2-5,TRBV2,CASISTLQETQYF
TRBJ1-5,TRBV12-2,CASRLCRCNQPQHF
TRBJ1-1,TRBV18,CASSPRPDEAFF
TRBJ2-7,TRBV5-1,CASSETGSGYEQYF
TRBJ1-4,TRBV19,CASSIYHRGEKLFF
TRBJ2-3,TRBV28,CASSLRPGGSDTQYF
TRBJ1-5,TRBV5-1,CASSFDGQPNQPQHF
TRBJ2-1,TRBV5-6,CASSLVTTTYNEQFF
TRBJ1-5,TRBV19,CASTGGRDNQPQHF
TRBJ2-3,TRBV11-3,CASGLRGADTQYF
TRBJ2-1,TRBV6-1,CASSRRSVGGAATFF
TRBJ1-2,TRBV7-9,CSSSLGGAGGYTF
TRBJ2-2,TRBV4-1,CASSLDRDDGELFF
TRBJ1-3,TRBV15,CATSWGPSGNTIYF
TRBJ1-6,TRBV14,CASSQGWGLGDSPLHF
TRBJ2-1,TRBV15,CATSRQRTSGGNEQFF